Listed here are 24 T cell receptor beta chains from one sample, sequenced in a study of blood T cell repertoires in COVID-19. Measured with immunoSEQ multiplex PCR; TCRdb has only the in-frame clones, and not every one. The sample includes a few hundred thousand clones, approximately 86% of them seen just once. Sequencing was performed on peripheral blood. Receptor source: a human donor in a cohort sampled during active COVID-19.

The CDR3: CASSISQTDTQYF. The DNA for the CDR3 is TGTGCCAGTAGTATAAGCCAAACAGATACGCAGTATTTT. The V and J genes are TRBV19 and TRBJ2-3; no clear D. Germline values: CDR1 LNHDA, CDR2 SQIVND (reference sequence). The CDR3 runs to 13 residues. Trimming took off 2 bases at V and 3 bases at J, with 6 bases between the two ends. The entire variable domain, with the rest obtained from reference TRBV19 and TRBJ2-3, is as follows: DGGITQSPKYLFRKEGQNVTLSCEQNLNHDAMYWYRQDPGQGLRLIYYSQIVNDFQKGDIAEGYSVSREKKESFPLTVTSAQKNPTAFYLCASSISQTDTQYFGPGTRLTVL.

This sequence joins TRBV5-6 and TRBJ2-2, with 7 nucleotides matching TRBD1. Germline values: CDR1 SGHDT, CDR2 YYEEEE. This CDR3 comprises 17 residues. The junction had 10 bases not matched to a gene; V was cut back by 4 bases and J by 1 base. The CDR3 nucleotides read TGTGCCAGCAGCGAGCCACAGGGGTTATTGAACACCGGGGAGCTGTTTTTT. Residues: CASSEPQGLLNTGELFF. The full variable domain, with the rest looked up from reference TRBV5-6 and TRBJ2-2, is DAGVTQSPTHLIKTRGQQVTLRCSPKSGHDTVSWYQQALGQGPQFIFQYYEEEERQRGNFPDRFSGHQFPNYSSELNVNALLLGDSALYLCASSEPQGLLNTGELFFGEGSRLTVL.

This chain connects TRBV5-1 to TRBJ2-5; TRBD2 agrees at 10 bases. The CDR3 is made up of 18 amino acids. Germline V gene lookup returns CDR1 SGHRS and CDR2 YFSETQ. The trim removed 4 bases at V and 5 bases at J, leaving 17 bases unmatched. CDR3 protein: CASSPTRHSGRGLETQYF. In DNA form, the CDR3 reads TGCGCCAGCAGCCCCACCCGACACAGCGGGAGGGGGCTGGAGACCCAGTACTTC.

V gene TRBV13 combines with J gene TRBJ2-7; 8 nucleotides agree with TRBD2. The CDR3 is 13 residues long. CDR1 and CDR2 (germline): PRHDT, FYEKMQ (reference sequence). After removal of 5 bases from V and 6 bases from J, the junction contained 6 bases not matched to a gene. The DNA for the CDR3 is TGTGCCAGCAGCCGGACTAGCCGACCCGAGCAGTACTTC. This encodes CASSRTSRPEQYF.

This sequence joins TRBV30 and TRBJ1-6, with D uncertain. CDR3 length: 14 residues. The V end lost 0 bases, the J end lost 10 bases, and 13 bases lay between the germline ends. The germline V gene has CDR1 GTSNPN and CDR2 SVGIG (reference sequence). The CDR3 DNA is TGTGCCTGGAGTGTAGTTGCTGGGGAGTCACCCCTCCACTTT. Encoded protein: CAWSVVAGESPLHF.

The chain combines TRBV28 with TRBJ2-5, with 8 bases fitting TRBD1. Trimming removed 7 bases from V and 5 bases from J; junction bases left unmatched: 3. This CDR3 has 12 amino acids. Germline assignment: CDR1 MDHEN and CDR2 SYDVKM. The CDR3 loop is CASTGGMETQYF. The CDR3 region has the DNA TGTGCCAGCACAGGGGGCATGGAGACCCAGTACTTC.

The chain has TRBV30 and TRBJ1-3; the D gene is possibly TRBD1 (6 bases). Trimming stripped 1 base from V and 8 bases from J, with 18 bases between. The CDR3 length is 15 residues. The germline V gene has CDR1 GTSNPN and CDR2 SVGIG (reference sequence). The CDR3 protein is CAWSATSGEWDTIYF. CDR3 in DNA: TGTGCCTGGAGTGCTACCTCAGGGGAATGGGACACCATATATTTT.

This chain joins TRBV19 and TRBJ1-3; D unresolved. The V end was cut by 5 bases, the J end by 0 bases, with 11 bases between. Germline loops: CDR1 LNHDA, CDR2 SQIVND (reference sequence). The CDR3 length is 15 residues. For the CDR3, the DNA is TGTGCCAGTAGTCTCCGGGAGCACTCTGGAAACACCATATATTTT. Its translation: CASSLREHSGNTIYF.

The chain carries TRBV18 and TRBJ2-1, with D possibly matching TRBD2 (5 bases). V was trimmed by 2 bases and J by 7 bases, leaving 6 bases between them. The length of the CDR3 is 12 residues. Germline values: CDR1 KGHSH, CDR2 LQKENI. The CDR3 nucleotides are TGTGCCAGCTCACCAACGGGGAATGAGCAGTTCTTC. This encodes CASSPTGNEQFF.

The chain joins TRBV18 to TRBJ2-2, with 8 positions matching TRBD1. The germline V gene has CDR1 KGHSH and CDR2 LQKENI. J lost 2 bases, V lost 4 bases, and 6 bases had no gene match. The CDR3 has 16 amino acids. CDR3 region: CASSQTGQANTGELFF. In nucleotides, the CDR3 is TGTGCCAGCTCACAAACGGGACAGGCCAACACCGGGGAGCTGTTTTTT.

DNA for the CDR3: TGTGCCAGCAGCTTAGGGGGACTACTAGAGACCCAGTACTTC. Its translation is CASSLGGLLETQYF. This chain connects TRBV11-1 to TRBJ2-5; 7 nucleotides align to TRBD2. CDR3 length: 14 residues. The germline gives CDR1 SGHAT, CDR2 FQDESV (reference sequence). The J segment lost 4 bases and the V segment lost 1 base, leaving 3 bases of the junction unmatched.

The gene calls are TRBV29-1 and TRBJ1-2; TRBD1 agrees at 8 bases. This CDR3 is built from 14 residues. Losses at the gene ends were 4 bases for V and 0 bases for J; bases not matched to a gene: 4. Germline V lookup: CDR1 SQVTM, CDR2 ANQGSEA. CDR3: CSVGRGQANYGYTF. CDR3 DNA sequence: TGCAGCGTTGGCAGGGGGCAAGCTAACTATGGCTACACCTTC.

As to this clone: One end of the junction is discordant with germline, which a read error may explain. J is TRBJ2-1 and V is TRBV15; 8 nucleotides match TRBD2. The CDR3 is made up of 15 amino acids. In germline, CDR1 is LNHNV, CDR2 YYDKDF (reference sequence). The CDR3 region is CATSRDRGGRECPVF. The DNA for the CDR3 is TGTGCCACCAGCAGAGATCGGGGGGGGCGGGAGTGCCCAGTCTTC.

The rearrangement uses TRBV6-2 or TRBV6-3 and TRBJ2-3, with D perhaps matching TRBD2 (7 bases). The V end was cut by 6 bases, the J end by 2 bases, with 15 bases between. The CDR3 is 15 amino acids. The germline V gene has CDR1 MNHEY and CDR2 SVGEGT. The CDR3 DNA is TGTGCCAGCAGCCGAGGGGGACTACTCACAGATACGCAGTATTTT. Translating it yields CASSRGGLLTDTQYF.

About this clone: The sample holds other DNA sequences that translate to the same CDR3. This chain links TRBV4-1 with TRBJ1-4; 7 nucleotides align to TRBD1. Unmatched junction bases numbered 5, after V lost 3 bases and J lost 4 bases. Germline lookup yields CDR1 MGHRA and CDR2 YSYEKL. The CDR3 has 15 amino acids. Written as DNA, the CDR3 is TGCGCCAGCAGCCAGGCCGGGACAGTTAATGAAAAACTGTTTTTT. Translating it yields CASSQAGTVNEKLFF.

Only a few counts were recorded for this clone. The rearrangement joins TRBV18 to TRBJ2-3; 7 bases map to TRBD1. This CDR3 has 15 amino acids. V shed 3 bases and J 2 bases; nucleotides not matched to a gene: 5. CDR1 is KGHSH and CDR2 is LQKENI in the germline V gene. The CDR3 bases are TGTGCCAGCTCACCTCCAGACAGGGACACAGATACGCAGTATTTT. Its translation is CASSPPDRDTDTQYF.

The sample holds one count of this clone. This rearrangement joins TRBV7-9 to TRBJ1-2; D unclear. Trimming stripped 10 bases from V and 10 bases from J, with 19 bases between. Germline assignment: CDR1 SEHNR and CDR2 FQNEAQ (reference sequence). The CDR3 runs to 12 residues. The CDR3 is CAINDVDQDYTF. For the CDR3, the DNA is TGTGCCATCAACGACGTAGACCAGGACTACACCTTC.

This clone was seen only once. The CDR3 here is CAIQGGAGTEAFF. The CDR3 DNA follows: TGTGCCATTCAAGGGGGCGCAGGAACTGAAGCTTTCTTT. The rearrangement links TRBV10-3 to TRBJ1-1, with TRBD1 matching over 7 bases. The CDR3 runs to 13 residues. In germline, CDR1 is ENHRY, CDR2 SYGVKD. The J segment lost 5 bases and the V segment lost 9 bases, leaving 9 bases of the junction unmatched.

The chain is built from TRBV6-5 and TRBJ1-2; no definite D call. Germline CDR1 reads MNHEY; CDR2 reads SVGAGI. Trimming took off 7 bases at V and 8 bases at J, with 11 bases between the two ends. The CDR3 is made up of 11 amino acids. CDR3 sequence reads: CASKHQQGYTF. CDR3 bases: TGTGCCAGCAAACACCAACAGGGCTACACCTTC.

The J gene is TRBJ1-2, the V gene TRBV9, with TRBD1 matching 8 bases. There are 15 residues in the CDR3. Per the germline V gene, CDR1 is SGDLS and CDR2 is YYNGEE. The junction had 11 bases not matched to a gene; V was cut back by 2 bases and J by 8 bases. The CDR3 region has the DNA TGTGCCAGCAGCGTCCACAGGACAGGGAAGGACGGCTACACCTTC. It specifies CASSVHRTGKDGYTF.

This rearrangement joins TRBV18 to TRBJ2-1, with D perhaps TRBD2 (6 bases). CDR1 is KGHSH, CDR2 LQKENI, per germline. Between the trimmed V and J ends, which lost 3 bases and 8 bases, there was a span of 8 bases. The CDR3 has 12 residues. The CDR3 region has the DNA TGTGCCAGCTCACCCCCGGGGGATGAGCAGTTCTTC. Translation: CASSPPGDEQFF.

The rearrangement links TRBV6-5 to TRBJ1-5, with 8 nucleotides matching TRBD1. Germline CDR1 and CDR2: MNHEY and SVGAGI. J lost 6 bases, V lost 7 bases, and 11 bases had no gene match. The CDR3 extends over 15 amino acids. This chain's CDR3 is CASTKDREFVQPQHF. The CDR3 bases are TGTGCCAGCACCAAGGACAGGGAGTTTGTTCAGCCCCAGCATTTT.

This chain joins TRBV5-4 and TRBJ2-3, with 9 bases that match TRBD1. Germline CDR1 SGHNT, CDR2 YYREEE (reference sequence). V was clipped by 2 bases and J by 3 bases; unmatched bases: 1. CDR3 length: 14 residues. CDR3: CASSFDRGTDTQYF. The CDR3 nucleotides read TGTGCCAGCAGCTTCGACAGGGGGACAGATACGCAGTATTTT.

V gene TRBV5-8 combines with J gene TRBJ2-5, with 8 bases lining up with TRBD1. The CDR3 spans 17 residues. Germline trimming cut 0 bases from V and 9 bases from J; bases unmatched to any gene: 16. The germline V gene has CDR1 SGHTS and CDR2 YDEGEE. The CDR3: CASSLVRATANRGAQYF. The CDR3, as DNA: TGTGCCAGCAGCTTGGTCAGGGCAACAGCCAACAGGGGGGCCCAGTACTTC.